A selection of T cell receptor beta chains follows, all from one sample in a study of blood T cell repertoires in COVID-19. Assay used: immunoSEQ multiplex PCR; TCRdb lists only in-frame clones, some missing. Of about 82,000 clones listed, under 90% were seen once; the top ten hold about 11%. Material for sequencing was peripheral blood. The receptors come from a middle-aged woman with active or convalescent COVID-19. The CDR3 runs from the conserved cysteine through the conserved F or W. The D gene is left open where the match is weak. Clone size is given for some rows only: seen once, a few or many times, or a class if the clone is expanded.

j_gene: TRBJ2-1
abundance: .
len: 17
d_gene: TRBD1
v_gene: TRBV4-3
CDR3aa: CASSQVGRDRGKNEQFF
CDR3nt: TGCGCCAGCAGCCAAGTAGGAAGGGACAGGGGAAAAAATGAGCAGTTCTTC

j_gene: TRBJ2-1
abundance: few
len: 11
d_gene: .
v_gene: TRBV5-4
CDR3aa: CASSLANEQFF
CDR3nt: TGTGCCAGCAGCTTGGCTAATGAGCAGTTCTTC

j_gene: TRBJ2-5
abundance: .
len: 14
d_gene: .
v_gene: TRBV3-1/TRBV3-2
CDR3aa: CASSQDLVQETQYF
CDR3nt: TGTGCCAGCAGCCAAGATCTAGTACAAGAGACCCAGTACTTC

j_gene: TRBJ2-7
abundance: .
len: 14
d_gene: .
v_gene: TRBV11-2
CDR3aa: CASSLQAGPYEQYF
CDR3nt: TGTGCCAGCAGCTTACAGGCAGGGCCCTACGAGCAGTACTTC

j_gene: TRBJ2-3
abundance: .
len: 16
d_gene: .
v_gene: TRBV10-1
CDR3aa: CASSGEPGRGTDTQYF
CDR3nt: TGCGCCAGCAGTGGGGAGCCGGGCAGAGGCACAGATACGCAGTATTTT

j_gene: TRBJ2-3
abundance: .
len: 12
d_gene: .
v_gene: TRBV5-6
CDR3aa: CASSLKAVTQYF
CDR3nt: TGTGCCAGCAGCTTGAAAGCTGTTACGCAGTATTTT

j_gene: TRBJ2-5
abundance: .
len: 15
d_gene: TRBD2
v_gene: TRBV6-2/TRBV6-3
CDR3aa: CASSELTGLQETQYF
CDR3nt: TGTGCCAGCAGCGAGCTGACGGGACTACAAGAGACCCAGTACTTC

j_gene: TRBJ1-6
abundance: .
len: 13
d_gene: .
v_gene: TRBV7-8
CDR3aa: CASSPSSPSPLHF
CDR3nt: TGTGCCAGCAGCCCATCTAGCCCTTCACCCCTCCACTTT

j_gene: TRBJ2-7
abundance: .
len: 16
d_gene: TRBD1
v_gene: TRBV15
CDR3aa: CATSRDRGTGAREQYF
CDR3nt: TGTGCCACCAGCAGAGATAGGGGGACAGGGGCGAGGGAGCAGTACTTC

j_gene: TRBJ1-6
abundance: .
len: 14
d_gene: TRBD1
v_gene: TRBV11-3
CDR3aa: CASSPGGSSSPLHF
CDR3nt: TGTGCCAGCAGCCCAGGGGGGAGCAGCTCACCCCTCCACTTT

j_gene: TRBJ2-5
abundance: .
len: 17
d_gene: TRBD2
v_gene: TRBV4-3
CDR3aa: CASSQAPGLAVQETQYF
CDR3nt: TGCGCCAGCAGCCAAGCACCGGGACTAGCGGTCCAAGAGACCCAGTACTTC

j_gene: TRBJ2-5
abundance: .
len: 14
d_gene: TRBD1
v_gene: TRBV29-1
CDR3aa: CSVEASGGLETQYF
CDR3nt: TGCAGCGTTGAGGCGTCAGGGGGCTTGGAGACCCAGTACTTC

j_gene: TRBJ1-6
abundance: .
len: 16
d_gene: .
v_gene: TRBV7-2
CDR3aa: CASSPAGNSYNSPLHF
CDR3nt: TGTGCCAGCAGCCCCGCGGGGAACTCCTATAATTCACCCCTCCACTTT

j_gene: TRBJ2-1
abundance: .
len: 15
d_gene: TRBD2
v_gene: TRBV6-2/TRBV6-3
CDR3aa: CASSNGLAGVNEQFF
CDR3nt: TGTGCCAGCAGCAACGGGCTAGCGGGGGTCAATGAGCAGTTCTTC

j_gene: TRBJ1-2
abundance: .
len: 17
d_gene: .
v_gene: TRBV28
CDR3aa: CASSLPSVGGMDYGYTF
CDR3nt: TGTGCCAGCAGTTTACCCTCCGTCGGGGGGATGGACTATGGCTACACCTTC

j_gene: TRBJ1-2
abundance: .
len: 15
d_gene: .
v_gene: TRBV11-2
CDR3aa: CASSPGDRSNYGYTF
CDR3nt: TGTGCCAGCAGCCCAGGAGACAGGAGTAACTATGGCTACACCTTC

j_gene: TRBJ2-1
abundance: .
len: 14
d_gene: TRBD2
v_gene: TRBV10-3
CDR3aa: CATRVSGSDNEQFF
CDR3nt: TGTGCCACGCGCGTCAGCGGGAGCGACAATGAGCAGTTCTTC

j_gene: TRBJ1-1
abundance: .
len: 12
d_gene: .
v_gene: TRBV28
CDR3aa: CASSLRVTEAFF
CDR3nt: TGTGCCAGCAGCCTGCGGGTGACTGAAGCTTTCTTT

j_gene: TRBJ2-1
abundance: .
len: 14
d_gene: .
v_gene: TRBV27
CDR3aa: CASSLSREFYEQFF
CDR3nt: TGTGCCAGCAGTTTATCAAGGGAGTTCTATGAGCAGTTCTTC

j_gene: TRBJ1-4
abundance: .
len: 15
d_gene: .
v_gene: TRBV11-2
CDR3aa: CASSLGTTGGEKLFF
CDR3nt: TGTGCCAGCAGCTTAGGAACGACAGGAGGTGAAAAACTGTTTTTT

j_gene: TRBJ2-7
abundance: .
len: 13
d_gene: .
v_gene: TRBV5-1
CDR3aa: CASSLDIKYEQYF
CDR3nt: TGCGCCAGCAGCTTGGACATAAAGTACGAGCAGTACTTC

j_gene: TRBJ1-4
abundance: .
len: 15
d_gene: TRBD1
v_gene: TRBV6-5
CDR3aa: CASSYSGTGLEKLFF
CDR3nt: TGTGCCAGCAGTTACTCCGGGACAGGGCTTGAAAAACTGTTTTTT

j_gene: TRBJ2-1
abundance: .
len: 13
d_gene: TRBD2
v_gene: TRBV28
CDR3aa: CASRGSGINEQFF
CDR3nt: TGTGCCAGCAGGGGTAGCGGGATTAATGAGCAGTTCTTC

j_gene: TRBJ2-3
abundance: .
len: 17
d_gene: .
v_gene: TRBV11-2
CDR3aa: CASSKDMDTLYTDTQYF
CDR3nt: TGTGCCAGCAGCAAGGATATGGACACCCTATACACAGATACGCAGTATTTT

j_gene: TRBJ2-2
abundance: .
len: 13
d_gene: .
v_gene: TRBV2
CDR3aa: CASSDLLTGELFF
CDR3nt: TGTGCCAGCAGTGATCTACTCACCGGGGAGCTGTTTTTT

j_gene: TRBJ1-2
abundance: .
len: 17
d_gene: TRBD1
v_gene: TRBV10-2
CDR3aa: CASSESGQGVLNYGYTF
CDR3nt: TGCGCCAGCAGTGAGTCGGGACAGGGGGTCCTTAACTATGGCTACACCTTC

j_gene: TRBJ2-7
abundance: .
len: 17
d_gene: .
v_gene: TRBV4-3
CDR3aa: CASSQVVGQPGSYEQYF
CDR3nt: TGCGCCAGCAGCCAAGTGGTAGGACAGCCCGGCTCCTACGAGCAGTACTTC

j_gene: TRBJ2-7
abundance: .
len: 16
d_gene: TRBD2
v_gene: TRBV4-3
CDR3aa: CASSQGSGLDMGEQYF
CDR3nt: TGCGCCAGCAGCCAAGGTAGCGGACTAGATATGGGCGAGCAGTACTTC

j_gene: TRBJ2-7
abundance: .
len: 16
d_gene: .
v_gene: TRBV11-3
CDR3aa: CASSLVSSLSHYEQYF
CDR3nt: TGTGCCAGCAGCTTAGTATCTTCCCTATCTCACTACGAGCAGTACTTC

j_gene: TRBJ2-1
abundance: .
len: 14
d_gene: TRBD2
v_gene: TRBV6-6
CDR3aa: CASRRLAEDNEQFF
CDR3nt: TGTGCCAGCAGGCGACTAGCGGAGGATAATGAGCAGTTCTTC

j_gene: TRBJ1-1
abundance: .
len: 20
d_gene: TRBD1
v_gene: TRBV6-6
CDR3aa: CASSRNGDRMGIGGGTEAFF
CDR3nt: TGTGCCAGCAGTCGAAATGGGGACAGGATGGGGATAGGGGGAGGCACTGAAGCTTTCTTT

j_gene: TRBJ2-2
abundance: .
len: 15
d_gene: .
v_gene: TRBV4-2
CDR3aa: CASSLTGPNTGELFF
CDR3nt: TGTGCCAGCAGCCTAACAGGGCCTAACACCGGGGAGCTGTTTTTT

j_gene: TRBJ2-7
abundance: few
len: 14
d_gene: .
v_gene: TRBV6-2/TRBV6-3
CDR3aa: CASSYSSGTYEQYF
CDR3nt: TGTGCCAGCAGTTACTCTAGCGGTACCTACGAGCAGTACTTC

j_gene: TRBJ1-6
abundance: .
len: 15
d_gene: .
v_gene: TRBV6-4
CDR3aa: CASTEVGLGVSPLHF
CDR3nt: TGTGCCAGCACCGAGGTAGGGTTGGGAGTGTCACCCCTCCACTTT

j_gene: TRBJ1-2
abundance: .
len: 18
d_gene: .
v_gene: TRBV18
CDR3aa: CASSPPDSPTGLFYGYTF
CDR3nt: TGTGCCAGCTCACCACCGGATTCCCCGACAGGACTCTTCTATGGCTACACCTTC

j_gene: TRBJ2-7
abundance: few
len: 16
d_gene: TRBD1
v_gene: TRBV11-1
CDR3aa: CASSLHDRGLSYEQYF
CDR3nt: TGTGCCAGCAGCTTACATGACAGGGGGCTCTCCTACGAGCAGTACTTC

j_gene: TRBJ2-7
abundance: .
len: 16
d_gene: TRBD1
v_gene: TRBV18
CDR3aa: CASSRAPPGQGNEQYF
CDR3nt: TGTGCCAGCTCACGAGCGCCCCCGGGACAGGGTAACGAGCAGTACTTC

j_gene: TRBJ2-1
abundance: .
len: 15
d_gene: TRBD1
v_gene: TRBV7-3
CDR3aa: CASSLGPGQENEQFF
CDR3nt: TGTGCCAGCAGCTTAGGTCCCGGACAGGAAAATGAGCAGTTCTTC

j_gene: TRBJ1-2
abundance: .
len: 17
d_gene: TRBD1
v_gene: TRBV19
CDR3aa: CASSIDRLRQGAGGYTF
CDR3nt: TGTGCCAGTAGTATAGATCGTCTTCGGCAGGGGGCAGGTGGCTACACCTTC

j_gene: TRBJ2-7
abundance: .
len: 15
d_gene: TRBD2
v_gene: TRBV5-1
CDR3aa: CASSRSGTSVYEQYF
CDR3nt: TGCGCCAGCAGCCGATCCGGGACTAGTGTCTACGAGCAGTACTTC

j_gene: TRBJ1-4
abundance: .
len: 16
d_gene: .
v_gene: TRBV7-2
CDR3aa: CASSFSPGGGSAKLFF
CDR3nt: TGTGCCAGCAGCTTTTCCCCCGGCGGGGGTTCTGCAAAACTGTTTTTT

j_gene: TRBJ2-6
abundance: few
len: 14
d_gene: .
v_gene: TRBV27
CDR3aa: CASSWSSGANVLTF
CDR3nt: TGTGCCAGCAGTTGGAGTTCTGGGGCCAACGTCCTGACTTTC

j_gene: TRBJ2-3
abundance: .
len: 16
d_gene: TRBD2
v_gene: TRBV6-1
CDR3aa: CASSDLAGGSTDTQYF
CDR3nt: TGTGCCAGCAGTGACCTAGCGGGGGGCAGCACAGATACGCAGTATTTT

j_gene: TRBJ1-2
abundance: .
len: 15
d_gene: .
v_gene: TRBV6-5
CDR3aa: CASRVREVLDYGYTF
CDR3nt: TGTGCCAGCAGGGTCCGTGAGGTTTTAGACTATGGCTACACCTTC

j_gene: TRBJ1-4
abundance: .
len: 15
d_gene: .
v_gene: TRBV5-8
CDR3aa: CASSTTGTTNEKLFF
CDR3nt: TGTGCCAGCAGTACTACAGGGACAACTAATGAAAAACTGTTTTTT

j_gene: TRBJ1-6
abundance: .
len: 14
d_gene: TRBD1
v_gene: TRBV5-1
CDR3aa: CASSPGTANSPLHF
CDR3nt: TGCGCCAGCAGCCCCGGGACAGCTAATTCACCCCTCCACTTT

j_gene: TRBJ1-1
abundance: .
len: 13
d_gene: .
v_gene: TRBV5-1
CDR3aa: CASSLAGSTEAFF
CDR3nt: TGCGCCAGCAGCTTGGCGGGGAGCACTGAAGCTTTCTTT

j_gene: TRBJ2-1
abundance: .
len: 14
d_gene: TRBD2
v_gene: TRBV9
CDR3aa: CASSVSGNYNEQFF
CDR3nt: TGTGCCAGCAGCGTAAGCGGGAACTACAATGAGCAGTTCTTC

j_gene: TRBJ1-4
abundance: .
len: 15
d_gene: .
v_gene: TRBV5-8
CDR3aa: CASSLQGGVGEKLFF
CDR3nt: TGTGCCAGCAGCTTGCAAGGAGGGGTAGGGGAAAAACTGTTTTTT

j_gene: TRBJ2-5
abundance: .
len: 17
d_gene: .
v_gene: TRBV28
CDR3aa: CASSPSYAGAFKETQYF
CDR3nt: TGTGCCAGCAGTCCCAGCTACGCAGGGGCCTTCAAAGAGACCCAGTACTTC

j_gene: TRBJ2-2
abundance: .
len: 15
d_gene: .
v_gene: TRBV4-2
CDR3aa: CASSQAGGNTGELFF
CDR3nt: TGTGCCAGCAGCCAAGCGGGGGGCAACACCGGGGAGCTGTTTTTT

j_gene: TRBJ1-5
abundance: .
len: 14
d_gene: .
v_gene: TRBV16
CDR3aa: CASRKTVSNQPQHF
CDR3nt: TGTGCCAGCAGGAAAACAGTTAGCAATCAGCCCCAGCATTTT

j_gene: TRBJ2-3
abundance: .
len: 11
d_gene: .
v_gene: TRBV6-4
CDR3aa: CASSAGDTQYF
CDR3nt: TGTGCCAGCAGCGCCGGAGATACGCAGTATTTT

j_gene: TRBJ2-3
abundance: .
len: 14
d_gene: TRBD1
v_gene: TRBV24-1
CDR3aa: CATRTTGGSDTQYF
CDR3nt: TGTGCCACCAGAACGACAGGGGGCTCAGATACGCAGTATTTT

j_gene: TRBJ2-1
abundance: .
len: 14
d_gene: .
v_gene: TRBV12-2
CDR3aa: CASPSGGAYNEQFF
CDR3nt: TGTGCAAGCCCTAGCGGGGGGGCCTACAATGAGCAGTTCTTC

j_gene: TRBJ2-7
abundance: few
len: 17
d_gene: TRBD2
v_gene: TRBV7-9
CDR3aa: CASSYPRGEVDSYEQYF
CDR3nt: TGTGCCAGCAGCTACCCCCGGGGGGAGGTAGACTCCTACGAGCAGTACTTC

j_gene: TRBJ2-1
abundance: few
len: 14
d_gene: TRBD2
v_gene: TRBV9
CDR3aa: CASTLGTSGGAQFF
CDR3nt: TGTGCCAGCACCCTAGGGACTAGCGGGGGAGCGCAGTTCTTC

j_gene: TRBJ1-2
abundance: once
len: 15
d_gene: .
v_gene: TRBV5-1
CDR3aa: CASSRGTRGDYGYTF
CDR3nt: TGCGCCAGCAGCCGTGGTACCAGGGGCGACTATGGCTACACCTTC